This entry lists 9 T cell receptor beta chains sequenced from one sample in a study of T cells in pancreatic ductal adenocarcinoma. Assay used: immunoSEQ multiplex PCR; TCRdb lists only in-frame clones, some missing. This sample has 30,000 or so clones; approximately 94% occur once, and the top ten carry roughly 2.2%. No neoadjuvant therapy was given to the selected pancreatic ductal adenocarcinoma patients before their surgery. Source material: PBMCs. The receptors stem from a human donor with pancreatic ductal adenocarcinoma.

The chain is built from TRBV6-5 and TRBJ1-2, with D perhaps TRBD1 (5 bases). Germline loops: CDR1 MNHEY, CDR2 SVGAGI. The CDR3 sequence is 14 residues long. V lost 8 bases and J lost 4, with 17 bases in between. This CDR3 reads CASRRSGGGYGYTF. In nucleotides, the CDR3 is TGTGCCAGCCGACGCTCCGGGGGGGGCTATGGCTACACCTTC.

The chain has TRBV18 and TRBJ1-1; weak D call: TRBD1 (6 bases). This CDR3 is built from 15 residues. The ends were cut back, 3 bases at V and 0 bases at J, with 11 bases in the middle. The germline V gene encodes CDR1 KGHSH and CDR2 LQKENI. This chain's CDR3 is CASSPGAALNTEAFF. The CDR3 DNA sequence: TGTGCCAGCTCACCGGGGGCCGCTTTGAACACTGAAGCTTTCTTT.

The rearrangement uses TRBV28 and TRBJ1-5; D possibly corresponds to TRBD1 (5 bases). The length of the CDR3 is 17 residues. Per germline, CDR1 MDHEN and CDR2 SYDVKM. Trimming took off 1 base at V and 7 bases at J, with 20 bases between the two ends. CDR3 residues: CASSLSRRQRYGQPQHF. CDR3 bases: TGTGCCAGCAGTTTATCTCGTAGACAGCGTTATGGCCAGCCCCAGCATTTT.

The rearrangement joins TRBV19 to TRBJ1-1; tentatively, D is TRBD1 (6 bases). V lost 2 bases, J lost 3 bases, and 10 bases lay in between. The CDR3 runs to 14 residues. The germline CDR1 and CDR2 sequences are LNHDA and SQIVND (reference sequence). CDR3 in DNA: TGTGCCAGTAGTATACGTACAGGGTACACTGAAGCTTTCTTT. It specifies CASSIRTGYTEAFF.

The chain employs TRBV30 and TRBJ2-5, with TRBD2 as a possible D gene (5 bases). The CDR3 runs to 12 residues. Trimming stripped 5 bases from V and 6 bases from J, with 13 bases between. Germline-derived CDR1 and CDR2 are GTSNPN and SVGIG (reference sequence). The CDR3 is CAWEGVVKTQYF. DNA for the CDR3: TGTGCCTGGGAGGGAGTGGTGAAGACCCAGTACTTC.

The chain uses TRBV9 and TRBJ2-1, with a weak D call TRBD2 (6 bases). The germline gives CDR1 SGDLS, CDR2 YYNGEE. The CDR3 has 14 amino acids. V was cut by 4 bases and J by 6 bases, with 14 bases left in between. The CDR3 protein is CASSPPGTFNEQFF. The CDR3 bases are TGTGCCAGCAGCCCCCCCGGGACTTTCAATGAGCAGTTCTTC.

This clone was observed a handful of times. The V call is TRBV7-9, the J call TRBJ2-2; the D call may be TRBD1 or TRBD2 (5 bases each). Germline V gene lookup returns CDR1 SEHNR and CDR2 FQNEAQ (reference sequence). Trimming removed 5 bases from V and 6 bases from J, with 13 bases in between. The CDR3 sequence is 14 residues long. CDR3 sequence (DNA): TGTGCCAGCAGCGCACCCGGGACCCCCGGGGAGCTGTTTTTT. This encodes CASSAPGTPGELFF.

This chain connects TRBV7-8 to TRBJ2-7, with 8 bases identical to TRBD1. The CDR3 runs 14 residues. J lost 4 bases, V lost 5 bases, and 7 bases had no gene match. In germline, CDR1 is SGHVS, CDR2 FQNEAQ. The CDR3 DNA reads TGTGCCAGCAGCCGACAGGGGACCGAGTACGAGCAGTACTTC. The encoded protein is CASSRQGTEYEQYF.

The chain joins TRBV19 to TRBJ2-5; either TRBD1 or TRBD2 may fit D (6 bases each). CDR1 and CDR2 (germline): LNHDA, SQIVND (reference sequence). The CDR3 has 13 amino acids. The V and J ends lost 6 bases and 0 bases respectively, with 8 bases between them. This CDR3 is CASRGGNQETQYF. In DNA, the CDR3 is TGTGCCAGTAGAGGGGGGAACCAAGAGACCCAGTACTTC.